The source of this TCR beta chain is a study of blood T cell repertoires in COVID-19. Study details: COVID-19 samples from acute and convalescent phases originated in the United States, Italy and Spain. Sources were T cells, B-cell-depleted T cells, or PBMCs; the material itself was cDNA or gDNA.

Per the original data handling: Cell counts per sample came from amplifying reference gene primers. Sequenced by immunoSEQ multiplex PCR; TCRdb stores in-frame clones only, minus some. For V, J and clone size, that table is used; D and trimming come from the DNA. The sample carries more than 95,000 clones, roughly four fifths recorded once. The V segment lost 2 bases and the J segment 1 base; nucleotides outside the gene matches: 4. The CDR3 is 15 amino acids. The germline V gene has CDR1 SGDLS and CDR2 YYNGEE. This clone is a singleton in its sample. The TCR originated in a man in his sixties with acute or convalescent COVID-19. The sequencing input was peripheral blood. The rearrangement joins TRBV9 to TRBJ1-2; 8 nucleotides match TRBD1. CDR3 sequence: CASSVLGQGNYGYTF. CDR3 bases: TGTGCCAGCAGCGTCCTCGGACAGGGTAACTATGGCTACACCTTC.